Listed here are 32 T cell receptor beta chains from one sample, sequenced in a study of T cell clonality in common variable immunodeficiency. The data were produced by immunoSEQ multiplex PCR, yet TCRdb's version contains in-frame clones alone and is incomplete. The sample shows about 37,000 clones, no singletons; the ten largest hold roughly 3%. The sample taken for sequencing was peripheral blood mononuclear cells. The receptors come from a person between 18 and 69 years old in good health.

This clone has a count of ten or more. The sequenced fragment ends 3 residues before the CDR3 boundary, so the rest is inferred from the germline J gene. The chain couples TRBV4-1 to TRBJ2-7; 9 bases agree with TRBD1. Losses at the gene ends were 3 bases for V and 5 bases for J; bases not matched to a gene: 8. CDR1 and CDR2 from the germline V gene are MGHRA and YSYEKL. The CDR3 runs to 15 residues. The sequenced part of the CDR3 DNA is TGCGCCAGCAGCCACCACGGGACAGGGAGCGACGAG. Amino acids: CASSHHGTGSDE. Given in full, the CDR3 is CASSHHGTGSDEQYF.

This clone was seen many times. The read terminates 3 residues before the CDR3 end, so the remaining end is supplied by the germline J gene. This chain uses TRBV28 with TRBJ1-2, with 9 bases lining up with TRBD1. The CDR3 extends over 15 amino acids. Trimming took 6 bases from V and 3 from J; bases not matched to a gene: 8. CDR1 and CDR2 from the germline V gene are MDHEN and SYDVKM. The CDR3 reads CASSTGTGLYYGYTF. The CDR3 DNA, read in part, is TGTGCCAGCAGCACCGGGACAGGGTTGTACTATGGC.

This clone has a count of ten or more. The CDR3 end is not reached by the read, which stops 3 residues before it; the germline J gene fills it in. The chain has TRBV6-1 and TRBJ2-3, with TRBD2 matching 12 bases. The trim removed 4 bases at V and 4 bases at J, leaving 0 bases unmatched. From germline, CDR1 is MNHNS and CDR2 SASEGT. The CDR3 has 14 amino acids. The sequenced CDR3 bases are TGTGCCAGCAGTGGACTAGCGGGAGCAGATACG. Residues: CASSGLAGADT. The whole CDR3 sequence is CASSGLAGADTQYF.

This clone was counted ten times or more. The CDR3 end lies 3 residues beyond the end of the read and is filled in from the germline J gene. The chain couples TRBV18 to TRBJ2-6, with D perhaps TRBD1 (6 bases). Trimming pared 5 bases from V and 4 bases from J, leaving 15 bases between. Germline V lookup: CDR1 KGHSH, CDR2 LQKENI. The CDR3 spans 16 residues. The CDR3 protein is CASSSLPGDGANVLTF. The CDR3 bases that were read are TGTGCCAGCTCATCACTACCAGGGGACGGGGCCAACGTC.

At least ten counts were recorded for this clone. The read halts 3 residues ahead of the CDR3 end, with the missing end drawn from the germline J gene. The V call is TRBV7-2, the J call TRBJ1-5, with D unresolved. The germline V gene has CDR1 SGHTA and CDR2 FQGNSA. The CDR3 totals 13 residues. With 6 bases removed from V and 7 bases from J, the gap between germline ends came to 13 bases. CDR3 loop: CASSFKFRQPQHF. Partial CDR3 DNA: TGTGCCAGCAGTTTCAAGTTTCGGCAGCCC.

Points on this clone: The read terminates 3 residues ahead of where the CDR3 ends, so the germline J gene completes it. The V and J genes are TRBV7-9 and TRBJ1-6; 9 bases agree with TRBD1. The CDR3 consists of 13 residues. Germline CDR1 SEHNR, CDR2 FQNEAQ (reference sequence). Losses at the gene ends were 11 bases for V and 6 bases for J; bases not matched to a gene: 5. The CDR3 bases that were read are TGTGCCGGAAGGACAGGGGCTAATTCACCC. It translates to CAGRTGANSP. The whole CDR3 sequence is CAGRTGANSPLHF.

This clone was picked up many times. The sequence runs out 3 residues before the end of the CDR3; the remainder is reconstructed from the germline J gene. This sequence joins TRBV9 and TRBJ2-2; D is undetermined. V was shortened by 7 bases and J by 2 bases, with 9 bases between the two germline ends. Germline values: CDR1 SGDLS, CDR2 YYNGEE. The CDR3 consists of 13 residues. CDR3 sequence reads: CASGRYNTGELFF. Partial CDR3 DNA: TGTGCCAGCGGCCGTTATAACACCGGGGAG.

There are many counts of this clone. The read ends 3 residues shy of where the CDR3 ends; the end is completed using the germline J gene. V usage is TRBV29-1 and J usage is TRBJ2-1, with a tentative D call TRBD2 (6 bases). V was cut by 6 bases and J by 5 bases, with 11 bases left in between. The CDR3 has 12 amino acids. Germline V gene sequence: CDR1 SQVTM, CDR2 ANQGSEA. The DNA read from the CDR3 is TGCAGCGTAGGGACTTCCGACAATGAG. Amino acids: CSVGTSDNE. The CDR3 as a whole reads CSVGTSDNEQFF.

This clone was picked up many times. The missing CDR3 end, 3 residues past where the read stops, is filled in from the germline J gene. This rearrangement joins TRBV28 to TRBJ2-7; perhaps TRBD1 as D (5 bases). V was pared by 4 bases and J by 3 bases, with 13 bases between. CDR1 MDHEN and CDR2 SYDVKM come from the germline V gene. This CDR3 region has 14 residues. This chain's CDR3 is CASSWIDRIYEQYF. The sequenced CDR3 bases are TGTGCCAGCAGTTGGATCGACAGAATCTACGAG.

This clone was detected many times. The read ends 3 residues shy of where the CDR3 ends; the end is completed using the germline J gene. The chain combines TRBV29-1 with TRBJ2-2; 8 bases fit TRBD2. This CDR3 is 17 amino acids long. In germline, CDR1 is SQVTM, CDR2 ANQGSEA. V shed 0 bases and J 4 bases; nucleotides not matched to a gene: 10. CDR3 protein: CSVEDRGRRGGTGELFF. CDR3 DNA, as far as it was read: TGCAGCGTTGAAGATCGGGGGAGACGGGGGGGCACCGGGGAG.

This clone was seen repeatedly, ten times or more. The CDR3 end is not reached by the read, which stops 3 residues before it; the germline J gene fills it in. The chain has TRBV20-1 and TRBJ1-1; D gene uncertain. CDR3 length equals 13 residues. The V end was cut by 5 bases, the J end by 1 base, with 11 bases between. The germline CDR1 and CDR2 sequences are DFQATT and SNEGSKA (reference sequence). The CDR3 bases that were read are TGCAGTGCTCGCGATACAGCGAACACTGAA. This sequence encodes CSARDTANTE. The whole CDR3 region reads CSARDTANTEAFF.

Ten or more counts support this clone. The read gets to within 3 residues of the CDR3 end, and the germline J gene fills in the rest. The sample contains more than one DNA sequence encoding this CDR3. The chain combines TRBV7-9 with TRBJ1-1; the match to TRBD1 covers 8 bases. Germline assignment: CDR1 SEHNR and CDR2 FQNEAQ (reference sequence). Losses at the gene ends were 5 bases for V and 2 bases for J; bases not matched to a gene: 4. This CDR3 region has 14 residues. CDR3 bases read: TGTGCCAGCAGCCCGGGACAGGCCAACACTGAA. It codes for CASSPGQANTE. The whole CDR3 reads CASSPGQANTEAFF.

The sample holds many counts of this clone. The CDR3 loop reads CASSLGFHDTGELFF. Partial CDR3 DNA: TGTGCCAGCAGCCTCGGGTTTCACGACACCGGGGAG. V gene TRBV7-8 combines with J gene TRBJ2-2; unclear D gene. The read gets to within 3 residues of the CDR3 end, and the germline J gene fills in the rest. V was clipped by 5 bases and J by 3 bases, with 13 bases between them. Germline V gene sequence: CDR1 SGHVS, CDR2 FQNEAQ. CDR3 length: 15 amino acids.

This clone was counted ten times or more. The DNA ends 3 residues before the CDR3 does, and the rest of the CDR3 is filled in from the germline J gene. The rearrangement uses TRBV19 and TRBJ2-7; 12 bases map to TRBD2. The CDR3 covers 15 residues. The germline V gene has CDR1 LNHDA and CDR2 SQIVND (reference sequence). V lost 6 bases, J lost 0 bases, and 3 bases stayed unmatched. The CDR3 is CASRASGGGSYEQYF. The part of the CDR3 DNA that was read is TGTGCCAGTAGAGCTAGCGGGGGGGGCTCCTACGAG.

This clone was detected ten times or more. The read finishes 3 residues shy of the CDR3 end, and the germline J gene is used to complete it. The genes are TRBV30 and TRBJ2-1; 9 positions match TRBD1. Trimming took 6 bases from V and 1 from J; bases not matched to a gene: 13. The CDR3 runs 17 residues. Germline CDR1 reads GTSNPN; CDR2 reads SVGIG (reference sequence). The CDR3 spells CACSGLTGGRSYNEQFF. CDR3 DNA, as far as it was read: TGTGCCTGCAGCGGCTTGACAGGGGGTAGGTCCTACAATGAG.

The sample holds many counts of this clone. The CDR3 extends 3 residues past the end of the read, so its final part is completed from the germline J gene. The rearrangement links TRBV5-5 to TRBJ2-1; either TRBD1 or TRBD2 may supply D (5 bases each). Germline loops: CDR1 SGHKS, CDR2 YYEKEE (reference sequence). Trimming removed 5 bases at V and 0 bases at J, with 9 bases between. The CDR3 is 14 residues long. CDR3 residues: CASSRGDSYNEQFF. Partial CDR3 DNA: TGTGCCAGCAGTCGAGGGGACTCCTACAATGAG.

This clone showed up many times. The sequence runs out 3 residues before the end of the CDR3; the remainder is reconstructed from the germline J gene. This chain links TRBV5-1 with TRBJ2-2; 10 nucleotides match TRBD2. The V segment lost 5 bases and the J segment 2 bases; nucleotides outside the gene matches: 3. Germline CDR1 reads SGHRS; CDR2 reads YFSETQ. This CDR3 region has 15 residues. Here the CDR3 reads CASSRTSGNTGELFF. The part of the CDR3 DNA that was read is TGCGCCAGCAGTAGGACTAGCGGCAACACCGGGGAG.

This clone came up many times. The read terminates 3 residues ahead of where the CDR3 ends, so the germline J gene completes it. The chain uses TRBV20-1 and TRBJ2-1; 11 positions agree with TRBD2. CDR1 is DFQATT, CDR2 SNEGSKA, per germline (reference sequence). The CDR3 totals 17 residues. The V and J ends lost 3 bases and 7 bases, in that order; junction bases with no gene match: 14. The sequenced part of the CDR3 DNA is TGCAGTGCTAGTAGGTGGCCCCCCGGGACTAGCGGAAATGAG. Residues: CSASRWPPGTSGNE. The entire CDR3 protein is CSASRWPPGTSGNEQFF.

This clone was picked up many times. From the germline J gene comes the end of the CDR3, since the read stops 3 residues before it. The chain employs TRBV30 and TRBJ2-7, with D perhaps matching TRBD2 (6 bases). This CDR3 is built from 14 residues. V gave up 1 base and J gave up 4 bases, with 14 bases separating them. Germline loops: CDR1 GTSNPN, CDR2 SVGIG (reference sequence). The DNA read from the CDR3 is TGTGCCTGGAGTGCCCCCCTAGCGACTTACGAG. This translates into CAWSAPLATYE. The complete CDR3 sequence is CAWSAPLATYEQYF.

This clone was observed at least ten times. The read ends 3 residues shy of where the CDR3 ends; the end is completed using the germline J gene. The rearrangement uses TRBV28 and TRBJ2-7, with TRBD2 as a possible D gene (5 bases). CDR3 size: 14 residues. V lost 6 bases, J lost 3 bases, and 15 bases lay in between. Germline V gene lookup returns CDR1 MDHEN and CDR2 SYDVKM. The CDR3 is CASRGLAGSYEQYF. The CDR3 DNA, read in part, is TGTGCCAGCAGGGGGTTGGCGGGTAGCTACGAG.

The table lists this clone with a few counts. The sequence runs out 3 residues before the end of the CDR3; the remainder is reconstructed from the germline J gene. The J gene is TRBJ2-3, the V gene TRBV5-8, with D possibly being TRBD1 (5 bases). CDR1 SGHTS and CDR2 YDEGEE come from the germline V gene. This CDR3 is built from 14 residues. Trimming removed 0 bases from V and 2 bases from J, with 7 bases in between. The CDR3 bases that were read are TGTGCCAGCAGCTTGGCAGGGAACACAGATACG. Translation: CASSLAGNTDT. The complete CDR3 sequence is CASSLAGNTDTQYF.

This clone was seen many times. Sequencing ends 3 residues short of the CDR3 end; the germline J gene provides the rest. This chain uses TRBV30 with TRBJ1-5; D uncertain. The CDR3 runs 12 residues. The V gene's germline CDR1 is GTSNPN and CDR2 SVGIG (reference sequence). Trimming removed 0 bases at V and 9 bases at J, with 9 bases between. The CDR3 reads CAWSVTGGPQHF. The sequenced part of the CDR3 DNA is TGTGCCTGGAGTGTAACCGGCGGGCCC.

Notes on this clone: A much larger clone lies one base from this, so it may be a read error. The sequenced fragment ends 3 residues before the CDR3 boundary, so the rest is inferred from the germline J gene. V usage is TRBV7-9 and J usage is TRBJ2-1; unclear D gene. There are 13 residues in the CDR3. CDR1 SEHNR and CDR2 FQNEAQ come from the germline V gene (reference sequence). CDR3 sequence: CSSSVNSYNEQFF. The CDR3 DNA, read in part, is TGTTCCAGCAGCGTCAACTCCTACAATGAG.

This clone occurred many times. The sequence runs out 3 residues before the end of the CDR3; the remainder is reconstructed from the germline J gene. This chain uses TRBV20-1 with TRBJ2-7; 9 bases align to TRBD2. The CDR3 sequence is 15 residues long. Germline assignment: CDR1 DFQATT and CDR2 SNEGSKA (reference sequence). Trimming removed 3 bases from V and 0 bases from J; junction bases left unmatched: 6. This CDR3 is CSASLAGLSSYEQYF. The sequenced CDR3 bases are TGCAGTGCTAGCCTAGCGGGGCTAAGCTCCTACGAG.

This clone occurred a few times. A read error may be the cause here, since a much bigger clone is one base away. The read stops 3 residues short of the end of the CDR3; the missing end is completed from the germline J gene. This CDR3 is also generated by other DNA sequences in the sample. J is TRBJ1-2 and V is TRBV19; the D gene is possibly TRBD1 (6 bases). Germline V gene sequence: CDR1 LNHDA, CDR2 SQIVND (reference sequence). CDR3 length equals 14 residues. This chain's CDR3 is CASSIERTGNGYTF. The CDR3 DNA, read in part, is TGCGCCAGTAGTATAGAACGCACAGGGAACGGC.

This clone was counted ten times or more. The read gets to within 3 residues of the CDR3 end, and the germline J gene fills in the rest. This chain links TRBV12-3 or TRBV12-4 with TRBJ2-2; 7 positions agree with TRBD2. V lost 6 bases, J lost 4 bases, and 14 bases stayed unmatched. The CDR3 is 17 residues long. The CDR3 DNA, read in part, is TGTGCCAGCAGCCCAGACCGGGGGAGGGCCGCCACCGGGGAG. This translates into CASSPDRGRAATGE. The whole CDR3 protein reads CASSPDRGRAATGELFF.

The table lists this clone with many counts. The DNA ends 3 residues before the CDR3 does, and the rest of the CDR3 is filled in from the germline J gene. The chain combines TRBV5-1 with TRBJ2-1, with 11 bases that match TRBD2. CDR1 is SGHRS and CDR2 is YFSETQ in the germline V gene. V lost 1 base, J lost 3 bases, and 12 bases stayed unmatched. CDR3 length: 19 residues. The covered CDR3 bases are TGCGCCAGCAGCTTGTTCTCTTCCTTTGGACTAGCGGGCTACAATGAG. Encoded protein: CASSLFSSFGLAGYNE. The complete CDR3 sequence is CASSLFSSFGLAGYNEQFF.

This clone occurred many times. The covered CDR3 bases are TGCAGTGCTAGAAGTCAGTTAGCCAAAAACATT. Translating it yields CSARSQLAKNI. The entire CDR3 protein reads CSARSQLAKNIQYF. The genes are TRBV20-1 and TRBJ2-4; D unclear. The read falls 3 residues short of the CDR3 end, and the missing part is taken from the germline J gene. CDR1 and CDR2 (germline): DFQATT, SNEGSKA (reference sequence). Trimming pared 2 bases from V and 0 bases from J, leaving 8 bases between. The CDR3 is 14 amino acids.

As concerns this clone: A far bigger clonotype differs at one base, so this is likely a read error. The read terminates 3 residues ahead of where the CDR3 ends, so the germline J gene completes it. The chain combines TRBV7-9 with TRBJ2-5; tentative D call: TRBD1 (7 bases). This CDR3 has 14 amino acids. The germline V gene has CDR1 SEHNR and CDR2 FQNEAQ (reference sequence). Here the CDR3 reads CTSIRGEGRETQYF. The DNA read from the CDR3 is TGTACCAGCATCAGGGGGGAAGGGAGGGAGACC.

Ten or more counts support this clone. Read coverage stops 3 residues before the CDR3 terminus; the germline J gene supplies the remainder. V and J are TRBV2 and TRBJ2-5, with 10 bases identical to TRBD1. This CDR3 has 15 amino acids. Germline CDR1 and CDR2: SNHLY and FYNNEI. V shed 7 bases, J shed 1 base, and the junction held 6 bases outside the gene matches. CDR3 residues: CASKWGQGPQETQYF. The DNA read from the CDR3 is TGTGCCAGCAAGTGGGGACAGGGGCCCCAAGAGACC.

This clone was observed many times. From the germline J gene comes the end of the CDR3, since the read stops 3 residues before it. The chain joins TRBV20-1 to TRBJ2-2, with D possibly matching TRBD1 (5 bases). Germline V CDR1 and CDR2: DFQATT, SNEGSKA (reference sequence). Trimming removed 5 bases from V and 4 bases from J, with 11 bases in between. There are 13 residues in the CDR3. The CDR3 is CSAFPQGTGELFF. Incomplete CDR3 DNA: TGCAGTGCTTTTCCTCAGGGCACCGGGGAG.

This clone was detected many times. The CDR3 extends 3 residues past the end of the read, so its final part is completed from the germline J gene. The chain has TRBV20-1 and TRBJ2-5; 8 nucleotides match TRBD2. V lost 0 bases and J lost 7; bases outside the gene matches: 13. The length of the CDR3 is 16 residues. CDR1 and CDR2 from the germline V gene are DFQATT and SNEGSKA (reference sequence). The CDR3 here is CSARDPQREIGGTQYF. The CDR3 bases that were read are TGCAGTGCTAGAGACCCCCAGCGGGAGATAGGCGGGACC.